The sequence of this T cell receptor (beta chain) was determined in a study of cytomegalovirus exposure and HLA in healthy donors. PCR employed 60 Vbeta and 13 Jbeta primers. TCRdb's table, derived via immunoSEQ multiplex PCR, lists solely in-frame clones and lacks some. Of 150,000 to 250,000 clones detected, approximately 78% appear once; the ten largest clones hold 6.5%. The sequenced material came from PBMCs. This clonotype was obtained from a woman aged 45-60 years in good health and CMV-seropositive.

CDR3 in DNA: TGTGCCAGCAGCAGGGGGTCCCCTGGAAACACCATATATTTT. Its translation is CASSRGSPGNTIYF. This chain connects TRBV7-8 to TRBJ1-3; a possible D gene is TRBD1 (6 bases). CDR1 is SGHVS and CDR2 is FQNEAQ in the germline V gene. The CDR3 loop spans 14 amino acids. V lost 5 bases to trimming and J lost 2 bases, with 10 bases between them.